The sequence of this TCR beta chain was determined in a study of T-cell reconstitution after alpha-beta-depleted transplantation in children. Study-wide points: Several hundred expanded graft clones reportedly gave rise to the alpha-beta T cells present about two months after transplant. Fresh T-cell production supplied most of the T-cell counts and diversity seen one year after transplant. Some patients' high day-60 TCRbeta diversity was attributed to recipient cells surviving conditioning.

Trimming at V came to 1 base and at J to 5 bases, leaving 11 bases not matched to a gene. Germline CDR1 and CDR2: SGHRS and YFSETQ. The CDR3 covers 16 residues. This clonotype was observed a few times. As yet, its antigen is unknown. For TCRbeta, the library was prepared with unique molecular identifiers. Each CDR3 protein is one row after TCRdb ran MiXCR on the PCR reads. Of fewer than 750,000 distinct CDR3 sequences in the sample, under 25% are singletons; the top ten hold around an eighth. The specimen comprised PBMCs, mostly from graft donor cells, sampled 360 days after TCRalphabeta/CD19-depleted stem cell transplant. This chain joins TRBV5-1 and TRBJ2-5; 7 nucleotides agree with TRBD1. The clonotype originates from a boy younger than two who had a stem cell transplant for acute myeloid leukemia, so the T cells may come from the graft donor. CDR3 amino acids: CASSLSPGQSMETQYF. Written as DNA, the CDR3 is TGCGCCAGCAGCTTGTCCCCGGGACAGTCCATGGAGACCCAGTACTTC.